One T cell receptor beta chain is described in this entry. What this receptor recognizes is not known. Base qualities are not provided; no much larger clone lies one nucleotide away. The data were taken from a study of blood T cell repertoires in COVID-19 (dated by TCRdb to 2018 to 2020). At the level of the whole study: Collaborator samples came from the United States, Italy and Spain and covered acute and convalescent phases of COVID-19. Where available, HLA class I and class II types were obtained from metadata supplied by the sample provider rather than from assay-based typing. Deeply sampled blood TCRbeta repertoires from subjects exposed to, actively infected with, or recovered from COVID-19 were included in the dataset. Samples were obtained from the ongoing ImmuneRACE study (first 160 participants) and from over a thousand subjects provided by 6 global collaborators. The sample metadata nearly always contained a de-identified subject ID, COVID-19 status, age in years and sex. The material from the prospective study consisted of cDNA or gDNA derived from T cells, B-cell-depleted T cells, or PBMCs. The repertoires were made available in a free public database intended to serve as a resource for research on the immune response to SARS-CoV-2. Overall study outcomes, separate from this receptor: The amount of clinical and demographic metadata varied by source and participant and was provided uncurated.

TCRbeta CDR3 regions were amplified from genomic DNA by means of the immunoSEQ Assay, a bias-controlled multiplex PCR. The study's own analysis went as follows. Nucleated cell counts per sample were estimated from amplification of reference gene primers within the assay. To quantify the absolute abundance of each unique TCRbeta CDR3 rearrangement, sequence reads were collapsed and filtered. For each sample, productive Simpson clonality was calculated by taking the square root of Simpson's diversity index across productive rearrangements. What TCRdb holds here is the immuneACCESS table cut down to in-frame rearrangements. Part of the clones is not present; checked against another copy, under half of the missing clones reflect an unresolved V gene, and the others are unexplained. The D gene and trimming were derived from the DNA, and the V and J assignments and clone size from that table. The sample yields about 330,000 clones; 80% to 90% were counted once. The ten largest clones capture 1% to 1.5% of the sample.

For CDR1 and CDR2, the germline V gene (reference sequence) lists LNHNV and YYDKDF. Taken from cysteine to phenylalanine, the CDR3 has 15 residues. The retained sequence is limited to the CDR3, 45 bases, with the frame set at the first base. Here V drops 3 bases and J drops 5 bases, and the junction holds 6 bases not matched to any gene. Each collaborating institution followed its own protocols to collect whole blood in K2EDTA tubes. For TCRbeta analysis, collaborators shipped samples in one of three forms: frozen whole blood, isolated PBMCs, or DNA extracted from either of those sample types. The clonotype comes from a woman between 45 and 60 years old with acute or convalescent COVID-19. The sequence joins TRBV15 to TRBJ1-2; 10 central nucleotides agree with TRBD1. The sample was peripheral blood. The DNA sequence follows: TGTGCCACCAGCAGCCACCCGGGACAGGGGTATGGCTACACCTTC. Its protein reads: CATSSHPGQGYGYTF.